The entry below gives a single T cell receptor (beta chain) sequence along with its context. Its matching antigen is unknown. This sample was included in a study of T cells after yellow fever vaccination. Whole-study findings and limits: Contaminants from the bulk population, in the form of abundant clonotypes, could be found in FACS-sorted repertoires. Reappearing after the booster were most of the clones from primary vaccination (approximately 96% CD4, 85% to 90% CD8).

J gave up 9 bases and V 4 bases, and 5 bases lay outside the gene matches. This CDR3 comprises 12 residues. Germline CDR1 and CDR2: PRHDT and FYEKMQ (reference sequence). UMIs were added to TCR cDNA along with a universal primer site when it was made by 5'RACE template switching. TCRdb itself ran the 5' RACE reads through MiXCR, one entry per CDR3 protein. The table lists about 210,000 distinct CDR3 sequences, approximately 3% of them singletons. Here the sequenced sample was CD4+ T cells sorted from PBMCs, taken 10 days after the yellow fever booster vaccination. This receptor was obtained from a man younger than 35 who received the YFV17D yellow fever vaccine. This chain uses TRBV13 with TRBJ1-1; 7 bases agree with TRBD1. The CDR3 loop is CASSSLTGKAFF. In DNA, the CDR3 is TGTGCCAGCAGCTCATTGACAGGGAAAGCTTTCTTT.